The next 7 T cell receptor beta chains were all read from a single sample in a study of vaccination effects on CD4 cells after COVID-19. These receptors are not linked to any known antigen. Using immunoSEQ multiplex PCR, the repertoire was profiled, and TCRdb retains in-frame clones only, with some absent. The sample has about 61,000 clones, 75% to 85% seen once. Antigen-specific CD4+ T cells were expanded (with viral peptide pools) by the ViraFEST assay ahead of sequencing. Isolating CD4+ T cells followed 9 to 10 days of culture. The sample here was CD4+ T cells from PBMCs cultured with HCoV-229E spike peptides, taken before COVID-19 vaccination. The receptors shown here come from a human donor who received a COVID-19 vaccine.

This chain connects TRBV9 to TRBJ2-1; the D is unclear. The germline V gene encodes CDR1 SGDLS and CDR2 YYNGEE. Trimming removed 3 bases at V and 8 bases at J, with 6 bases between. This CDR3 comprises 11 residues. The CDR3, as DNA: TGTGCCAGCAGCGGGCGTGATGAGCAGTTCTTC. It codes for CASSGRDEQFF.

J is TRBJ2-5 and V is TRBV5-1; 13 bases agree with TRBD2. The V segment lost 0 bases and the J segment 1 base; nucleotides outside the gene matches: 3. The CDR3 spans 17 residues. The germline V gene has CDR1 SGHRS and CDR2 YFSETQ. The CDR3 loop is CASSLAGTSGTQETQYF. The DNA for the CDR3 is TGCGCCAGCAGCTTGGCCGGGACTAGCGGGACCCAAGAGACCCAGTACTTC.

The rearrangement links TRBV24-1 to TRBJ2-3; the D is unclear. This CDR3 is 15 amino acids long. The V gene lost 4 bases and the J gene lost 3 bases, with 13 bases spanning the gap. The germline CDR1 and CDR2 sequences are KGHDR and SFDVKD. The CDR3 nucleotides read TGTGCCACCAGTGAAGGCAGGTTCATTACAGATACGCAGTATTTT. Translating it yields CATSEGRFITDTQYF.

This chain uses TRBV19 with TRBJ2-2; D is uncertain. This CDR3 comprises 14 residues. Germline CDR1 reads LNHDA; CDR2 reads SQIVND (reference sequence). Trimming removed 8 bases from V and 2 bases from J, with 12 bases in between. CDR3: CASSAKLNTGELFF. The CDR3 region has the DNA TGTGCCAGTTCGGCCAAGCTCAACACCGGGGAGCTGTTTTTT.

This sequence joins TRBV12-3 or TRBV12-4 and TRBJ1-5; tentative D call: TRBD1 (6 bases). This CDR3 is built from 13 residues. V gave up 6 bases and J gave up 3 bases, with 9 bases separating them. CDR3 sequence: CASRGQLNQPQHF. CDR3 in DNA: TGTGCCAGCAGGGGACAACTCAATCAGCCCCAGCATTTT.

The V and J genes are TRBV11-2 and TRBJ2-2; 10 positions match TRBD1. Germline assignment: CDR1 SGHAT and CDR2 FQNNGV. V lost 5 bases, J lost 4 bases, and 4 bases stayed unmatched. This CDR3 region has 15 residues. The CDR3 here is CASSTRTGGTGELFF. In nucleotides, the CDR3 is TGTGCCAGCAGCACCCGGACAGGGGGCACCGGGGAGCTGTTTTTT. Variable domain in full (rest from reference TRBV11-2 and TRBJ2-2): EAGVAQSPRYKIIEKRQSVAFWCNPISGHATLYWYQQILGQGPKLLIQFQNNGVVDDSQLPKDRFSAERLKGVDSTLKIQPAKLEDSAVYLCASSTRTGGTGELFFGEGSRLTVL.

In this sample, this clone turned up a few times. The chain carries TRBV5-1 and TRBJ1-5; TRBD1 might be the D (6 bases). The V end lost 0 bases, the J end lost 7 bases, and 8 bases lay between the germline ends. Germline CDR1 is SGHRS and CDR2 is YFSETQ. The CDR3 runs to 13 residues. The DNA for the CDR3 is TGCGCCAGCAGCTTGGAGGGGGGCCAGCCCCAGCATTTT. Amino acids: CASSLEGGQPQHF.